This TCR beta chain was identified during a study of CXCR3-negative and CXCR3-positive naive CD8 T cells (dated by TCRdb to the late 2010s). For the study in its entirety: In total, roughly 140 million TRB reads were obtained, which works out to roughly 1.5 +/- 0.3 million reads per library. Diversity and physicochemical repertoire analyses covered approximately 10 donors pooled from two independent experiments. Naive subsets from roughly 5 donors and memory cells from 3 donors were included in the TRBV-TRBJ cluster analysis.

For sequencing, a NextSeq 550 was employed. The Human TCR Profiling Kit (MiLaboratory) was used to make UMI-labeled 5' RACE TRB cDNA libraries. The full amount of extracted RNA was used for cDNA synthesis, and the full amount of resulting cDNA was used for PCR amplification. Libraries were prepared in parallel using an identical number of PCR cycles. Processing in the source paper ran as follows. With a requirement of at least two reads per UMI, MIGEC and MiXCR extracted about 50,000 +/- 10,000 unique UMI-labeled TRB cDNA molecules per library. An average of 40,000 +/- 10,000 functional in-frame TRB CDR3 nucleotide clonotypes without stop codons was found per library. After downsampling to 5000 UMI-labeled TRB molecules per sample, diversity metrics, including normalized Shannon-Wiener and Chao1, were computed in VDJtools. For the central five CDR3 residues, VDJtools calculated physicochemical properties weighted by clonotype size, namely interaction energy, strength, volume and Kidera factor 4. Following reprocessing of the reads by TCRdb, the data hold one row per CDR3 protein sequence and no DNA is available. For this entry, the V and J calls and clone size follow TCRdb and not the study's own pipeline. The sample's clone listing holds several thousand distinct CDR3 sequences. In total, the top ten clones hold about 1.1% of the sample.

As regards this clonotype: There is no known antigen for this receptor.

Each CD8+ T cell subset was flow-sorted in triplicate, with 300,000 cells per subset placed directly into RLT lysis buffer. Naive CD8+ T cells were defined stringently as CD45RO-CCR7+CD27+CD95- to exclude memory contaminants. Using standard density gradient centrifugation, peripheral blood mononuclear cells were isolated from buffy coats. Naive CXCR3-negative and CXCR3-positive CD8+ T cells were flow-sorted on a FACSAria III. Total RNA was extracted from sorted cells with an RNeasy Mini Kit. What the research found in general, with its limitations: Naive CXCR3-negative and CXCR3-positive cells from the same donor showed similar TRBV-TRBJ usage, whereas memory cells showed distinct patterns. Compared with CXCR3-negative naive cells, CXCR3-positive naive cells had TRB CDR3s with higher hydrophobicity (lower Kidera factor 4), lower energy, and higher strength and volume indices. Freshly isolated PBMCs were used for most assays because CXCR3 expression went down partially after cryopreservation. Because surface CD5, which has been linked to self-reactivity in mice, was comparable between naive subsets, TCR interaction strength was also inferred from TRB CDR3 physicochemical properties. Comparably high repertoire diversity was found in both naive subsets, whereas much lower repertoire diversity was found in memory CD8+ T cells.

The CDR3 numbers 16 residues from cysteine through phenylalanine. No DNA sequence was recorded. Based on the germline V gene, the CDR1 and CDR2 sequences are SNHLY and FYNNEI. The chain couples TRBV2 to TRBJ2-2; no DNA is available, so the TRBD1 call from TCRdb remains unchecked. The sequence derives from a human donor in good health. Some clones in this sample may be carry-over from other donors' samples. The sequenced material came from naive CXCR3- CD8+ T cells from blood. Interpreted using the paper, the cell subset or site label stands for: CD45RO-CCR7+CD27+CD95- naive CD8+ T cells lacking CXCR3 (TNR3-). The CDR3 has the sequence CASSGEQGARTGELFF.